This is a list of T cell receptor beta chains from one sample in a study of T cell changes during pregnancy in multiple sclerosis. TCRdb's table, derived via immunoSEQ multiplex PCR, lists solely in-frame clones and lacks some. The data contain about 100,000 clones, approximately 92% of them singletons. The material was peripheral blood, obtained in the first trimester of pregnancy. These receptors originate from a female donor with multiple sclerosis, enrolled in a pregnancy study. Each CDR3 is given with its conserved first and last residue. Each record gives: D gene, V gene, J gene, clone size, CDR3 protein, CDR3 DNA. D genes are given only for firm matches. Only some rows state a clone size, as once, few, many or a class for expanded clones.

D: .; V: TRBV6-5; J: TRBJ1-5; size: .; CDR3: CASSRQGGQPQHF; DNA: TGTGCCAGCAGCCGTCAGGGAGGTCAGCCCCAGCATTTT
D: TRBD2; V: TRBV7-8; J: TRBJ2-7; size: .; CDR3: CASTPEGGRARYEQYF; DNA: TGTGCCAGCACCCCAGAGGGCGGGAGGGCCCGCTACGAGCAGTACTTC
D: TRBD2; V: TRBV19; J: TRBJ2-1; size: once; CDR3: CASSSQRDGHSNNEQFF; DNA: TGTGCCAGTAGTAGCCAGCGGGACGGTCACTCGAACAATGAGCAGTTCTTC
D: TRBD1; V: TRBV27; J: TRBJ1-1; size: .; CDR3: CASRAGTGAVMNTEAFF; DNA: TGTGCCAGCAGGGCCGGGACAGGGGCCGTCATGAACACTGAAGCTTTCTTT
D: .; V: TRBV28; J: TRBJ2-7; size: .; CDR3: CATRGWWEQYF; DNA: TGTGCCACCCGGGGGTGGTGGGAGCAGTACTTC
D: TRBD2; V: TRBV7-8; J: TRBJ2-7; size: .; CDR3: CASSLAQVAGGYEQYF; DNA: TGTGCCAGCAGCTTAGCGCAGGTAGCGGGAGGGTACGAGCAGTACTTC
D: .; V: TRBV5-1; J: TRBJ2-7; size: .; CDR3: CASSFGRDSYEQYF; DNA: TGCGCCAGCAGCTTTGGCAGGGATTCATACGAGCAGTACTTC
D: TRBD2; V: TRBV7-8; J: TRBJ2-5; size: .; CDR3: CASSLAGGETQYF; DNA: TGTGCCAGCAGCTTAGCGGGAGGGGAGACCCAGTACTTC
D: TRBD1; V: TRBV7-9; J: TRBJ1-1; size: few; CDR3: CASSSGQGWTEAFF; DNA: TGTGCCAGCAGCTCGGGACAGGGCTGGACTGAAGCTTTCTTT
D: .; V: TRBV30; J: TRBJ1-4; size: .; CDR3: CAWSPGFGEKLFF; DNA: TGTGCCTGGAGTCCGGGGTTCGGTGAAAAACTGTTTTTT
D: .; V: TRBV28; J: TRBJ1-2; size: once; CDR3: CASSFWGGQDYGYTF; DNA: TGTGCCAGCAGTTTTTGGGGGGGGCAGGACTATGGCTACACCTTC
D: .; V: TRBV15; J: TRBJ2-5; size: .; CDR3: CATSRDMYQETQYF; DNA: TGTGCCACCAGCAGAGATATGTACCAAGAGACCCAGTACTTC
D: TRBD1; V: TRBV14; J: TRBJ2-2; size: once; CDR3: CASSRTGGSGELFF; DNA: TGTGCCAGCAGCCGGACAGGGGGATCCGGGGAGCTGTTTTTT
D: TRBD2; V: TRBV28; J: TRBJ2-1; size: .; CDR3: CASSLSGLVYNEQFF; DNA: TGTGCCAGCAGTTTATCCGGACTAGTGTACAATGAGCAGTTCTTC
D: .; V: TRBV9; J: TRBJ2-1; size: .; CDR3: CASSVEGATHEQFF; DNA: TGTGCCAGCAGCGTAGAGGGAGCTACCCATGAGCAGTTCTTC
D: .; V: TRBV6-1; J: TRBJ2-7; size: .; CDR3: CASSGKSGTSYEQYF; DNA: TGTGCCAGCAGTGGAAAAAGCGGGACATCTTACGAGCAGTACTTC
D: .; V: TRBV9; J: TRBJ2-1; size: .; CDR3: CASSVKGISSYNEQFF; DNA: TGTGCCAGCAGCGTTAAGGGGATTAGCTCCTACAATGAGCAGTTCTTC
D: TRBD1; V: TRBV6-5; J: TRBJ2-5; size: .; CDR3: CASRRDRAPQETQYF; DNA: TGTGCCAGCAGGCGGGACAGGGCCCCCCAAGAGACCCAGTACTTC
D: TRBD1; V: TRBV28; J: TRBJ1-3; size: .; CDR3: CASSLIQGAAGNTIYF; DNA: TGTGCCAGCAGTTTAATACAGGGGGCGGCTGGAAACACCATATATTTT